This section outlines one T cell receptor beta chain sequence together with its context. Assay: immunoSEQ multiplex PCR; the TCRdb copy retains only in-frame clones and omits some. In the table there are millions of clones, approximately 90% of which are singletons. Only Caucasian adults living in Nashville, Tennessee served as donors. This specimen comes from a study of shared clonotypes between healthy human individuals. The wider study: Aged 18 to 49, the donors were two women and a few men. Three plates each covered CD4 naive and memory; CD8 naive two, CD8 memory one.

The sequenced material came from naive CD4+ T cells sorted from blood. Subset: CD45RA+ positively selected. This TCR was sampled from a man younger than 30 in good health.

The CDR3 loop is CASRPPWGAPNTEAFF. Here the CDR3 DNA reads TGTGCCAGCAGACCCCCCTGGGGCGCCCCGAACACTGAAGCTTTCTTT. This chain uses TRBV28 with TRBJ1-1; D perhaps matches TRBD1 (5 bases). V lost 6 bases to trimming and J lost 1 base, with 18 bases between them. Germline-derived CDR1 and CDR2 are MDHEN and SYDVKM. The CDR3 consists of 16 residues.